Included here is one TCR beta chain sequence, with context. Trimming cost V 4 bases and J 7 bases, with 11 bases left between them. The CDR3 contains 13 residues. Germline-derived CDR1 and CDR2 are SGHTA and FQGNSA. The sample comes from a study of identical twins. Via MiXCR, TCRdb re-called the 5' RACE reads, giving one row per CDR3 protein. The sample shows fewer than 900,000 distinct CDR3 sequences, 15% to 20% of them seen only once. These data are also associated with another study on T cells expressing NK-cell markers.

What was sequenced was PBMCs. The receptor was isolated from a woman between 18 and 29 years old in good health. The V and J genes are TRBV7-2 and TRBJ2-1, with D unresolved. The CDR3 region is CASSWSRSNEQFF. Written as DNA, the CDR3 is TGTGCCAGCAGCTGGTCTAGGTCGAATGAGCAGTTCTTC.